Below are 23 T cell receptor beta chains sequenced from a single sample in a study of identifying expanded T cells in peripheral blood. Here immunoSEQ multiplex PCR was the method, and the copy in TCRdb shows in-frame clones only, minus some. Of about 100,000 clones detected, 87% appear once; the ten largest clones hold about a sixth. Source material: blood. The receptor set was obtained from a person aged 18 to 75 in good health.

The genes are TRBV27 and TRBJ2-1; D perhaps matches TRBD2 (6 bases). Germline V CDR1 and CDR2: MNHEY, SMNVEV (reference sequence). This CDR3 has 15 amino acids. The V gene lost 2 bases and the J gene lost 1 base, with 9 bases spanning the gap. CDR3 protein: CASSLMRGSYNEQFF. In DNA form, the CDR3 reads TGTGCCAGCAGTTTAATGCGGGGTTCCTACAATGAGCAGTTCTTC.

The J gene is TRBJ1-1, the V gene TRBV14; D remains unclear. CDR1 SGHDN and CDR2 FVKESK come from the germline V gene. The ends were cut back, 1 base at V and 7 bases at J, with 4 bases in the middle. CDR3 length equals 11 residues. The CDR3 DNA sequence: TGTGCCAGCAGCCAAGGGGTTGAAGCTTTCTTT. Translated: CASSQGVEAFF.

This clone was detected only a few times. Here the CDR3 reads CASSFPPGTGRWETQYF. As DNA, the CDR3 is TGTGCCAGCAGCTTCCCCCCCGGGACAGGGAGATGGGAGACCCAGTACTTC. The V and J genes are TRBV7-9 and TRBJ2-5, with 9 nucleotides matching TRBD1. After removal of 3 bases from V and 5 bases from J, the junction contained 13 bases not matched to a gene. The CDR3 sequence is 17 residues long. From germline, CDR1 is SEHNR and CDR2 FQNEAQ (reference sequence). The full variable domain, in which reference TRBV7-9 and TRBJ2-5 provide the parts outside the CDR3, is DTGVSQNPRHKITKRGQNVTFRCDPISEHNRLYWYRQTLGQGPEFLTYFQNEAQLEKSRLLSDRFSAERPKGSFSTLEIQRTEQGDSAMYLCASSFPPGTGRWETQYFGPGTRLLVL.

This clone was counted a single time. CDR3 residues: CASAEADTQYF. The CDR3 DNA follows: TGTGCCAGCGCGGAGGCGGATACGCAGTATTTT. The chain recombines TRBV25-1 with TRBJ2-3; D may be TRBD2 (5 bases). V lost 8 bases and J lost 6, with 9 bases in between. Germline loops: CDR1 MGHDK, CDR2 SYGVNS. The CDR3 covers 11 residues.

The chain has TRBV5-1 and TRBJ2-2, with 10 bases fitting TRBD2. Germline lookup yields CDR1 SGHRS and CDR2 YFSETQ. After removal of 4 bases from V and 6 bases from J, the junction contained 6 bases not matched to a gene. This CDR3 spans 15 amino acids. The CDR3 sequence is CASSATGTSAGELFF. The CDR3 DNA sequence: TGCGCCAGCAGCGCAACCGGGACTAGCGCCGGGGAGCTGTTTTTT.

In nucleotides, the CDR3 is TGTGCCAGCAGCCACCCCTATTGGCGGGGCACTGAAGCTTTCTTT. This translates into CASSHPYWRGTEAFF. V usage is TRBV7-9 and J usage is TRBJ1-1; D not resolved. Germline CDR1 SEHNR, CDR2 FQNEAQ (reference sequence). The CDR3 spans 15 residues. With 5 bases removed from V and 4 bases from J, the gap between germline ends came to 17 bases.

The rearrangement uses TRBV15 and TRBJ1-4, with D maybe TRBD1 (6 bases). Deletions cut 6 bases from V and 0 bases from J, with 8 bases between. The CDR3 covers 14 residues. Germline V gene lookup returns CDR1 LNHNV and CDR2 YYDKDF (reference sequence). The CDR3 is CATRRTATNEKLFF. The CDR3 nucleotides read TGTGCCACCAGGCGGACAGCAACTAATGAAAAACTGTTTTTT.

The CDR3 loop reads CASSLGRGGAYYNEQFF. CDR3 sequence (DNA): TGTGCCAGCAGCTTGGGTCGCGGGGGGGCGTACTACAATGAGCAGTTCTTC. This chain joins TRBV5-4 and TRBJ2-1; TRBD2 aligns across 9 bases. V trimming: 0 bases; J trimming: 3 bases; junction bases outside the gene matches: 7. This CDR3 spans 17 amino acids. Germline V lookup: CDR1 SGHNT, CDR2 YYREEE (reference sequence).

The chain joins TRBV7-8 to TRBJ1-6; D gene unclear. Germline V gene lookup returns CDR1 SGHVS and CDR2 FQNEAQ. CDR3 length: 17 residues. Trimming cost V 2 bases and J 6 bases, with 17 bases left between them. The CDR3 coding sequence is TGTGCCAGCAGCTTAACCGCAGGCCTGGGTAGTAATTCACCCCTCCACTTT. This gives the protein CASSLTAGLGSNSPLHF.

This chain joins TRBV5-1 and TRBJ1-3, with 7 bases lining up with TRBD1. Germline CDR1 reads SGHRS; CDR2 reads YFSETQ. The CDR3 runs to 15 residues. The junction had 5 bases not matched to a gene; V was cut back by 5 bases and J by 0 bases. CDR3 sequence (DNA): TGCGCCAGCAGTCCTGGGACAGCCTCTGGAAACACCATATATTTT. Amino acid sequence: CASSPGTASGNTIYF.

The rearrangement uses TRBV5-4 and TRBJ1-2, with D uncertain. There are 13 residues in the CDR3. The ends were cut back, 0 bases at V and 0 bases at J, with 3 bases in the middle. Germline V gene sequence: CDR1 SGHNT, CDR2 YYREEE (reference sequence). CDR3 sequence reads: CASSLAANYGYTF. CDR3 in DNA: TGTGCCAGCAGCTTGGCTGCTAACTATGGCTACACCTTC. Based on the CDR3 plus reference TRBV5-4 and TRBJ1-2, the full variable domain is ETGVTQSPTHLIKTRGQQVTLRCSSQSGHNTVSWYQQALGQGPQFIFQYYREEENGRGNFPPRFSGLQFPNYSSELNVNALELDDSALYLCASSLAANYGYTFGSGTRLTVV.

This chain joins TRBV2 and TRBJ1-2; 8 nucleotides align to TRBD1. The CDR3 consists of 13 residues. The V and J ends lost 6 bases and 4 bases, in that order; junction bases with no gene match: 4. Germline CDR1 and CDR2: SNHLY and FYNNEI. The CDR3, as DNA: TGTGCCAGCAGCGAGGACAGGGCCTATGGCTACACCTTC. Residues: CASSEDRAYGYTF.

A remark on this clone: One end of the junction fails to match germline, which may point to a read error. This rearrangement joins TRBV6-1 to TRBJ1-2, with D maybe TRBD1 (6 bases). The CDR3 consists of 13 residues. Germline lookup yields CDR1 MNHNS and CDR2 SASEGT. The CDR3 here is CAILTGGWLGYAF. The CDR3 nucleotides are TGTGCCATCCTGACAGGCGGTTGGTTGGGCTACGCCTTC.

The chain joins TRBV15 to TRBJ2-3; TRBD2 matches 11 bases. The CDR3 covers 17 residues. Germline V lookup: CDR1 LNHNV, CDR2 YYDKDF (reference sequence). V shed 0 bases and J 7 bases; nucleotides not matched to a gene: 9. The DNA of the CDR3 is TGTGCCACCAGCAGAGAATCCCTAGCGGGGGGTTCACATACGCAGTATTTT. Its translation is CATSRESLAGGSHTQYF.

The genes are TRBV6-6 and TRBJ1-3; the D is unclear. CDR3 size: 12 residues. Trimming left V 6 bases short and J 14 bases short, with 17 bases between. Looked up from germline, CDR1 is MNHNY and CDR2 is SVGAGI (reference sequence). This chain's CDR3 is CASSILGIDLYF. The CDR3 DNA reads as TGTGCCAGCAGCATCCTCGGAATTGATTTATATTTT.

The genes are TRBV19 and TRBJ2-7; perhaps D is TRBD1 or TRBD2 (5 bases each). CDR3 length: 15 amino acids. In germline, CDR1 is LNHDA, CDR2 SQIVND (reference sequence). V was shortened by 4 bases and J by 3 bases, with 16 bases between the two germline ends. The CDR3 spells CASSRFSRDGYEQYF. CDR3 sequence (DNA): TGTGCCAGTAGTAGATTCTCTCGGGACGGCTACGAGCAGTACTTC.

The chain uses TRBV7-9 and TRBJ1-2, with a weak D call TRBD1 (6 bases). Per germline, CDR1 SEHNR and CDR2 FQNEAQ (reference sequence). Trimming cost V 4 bases and J 4 bases, with 16 bases left between them. The CDR3 has 15 residues. CDR3 loop: CASSSNPGAGYGYTF. The CDR3 DNA reads as TGTGCCAGCAGCTCCAACCCGGGGGCCGGCTATGGCTACACCTTC.

This chain connects TRBV29-1 to TRBJ2-1, with D possibly TRBD1 on 6 matching bases. The V and J ends lost 3 bases and 6 bases respectively, with 21 bases between them. Per the germline V gene, CDR1 is SQVTM and CDR2 is ANQGSEA. The CDR3 has 16 residues. The DNA for the CDR3 is TGCAGCGTTGAGTGGGCACGGTGGGGGCAGGTCAATGAGCAGTTCTTC. This gives the protein CSVEWARWGQVNEQFF.

The chain joins TRBV6-5 to TRBJ2-7; tentatively, D is TRBD2 (5 bases). Trimming left V 6 bases short and J 6 bases short, with 15 bases between. The CDR3 runs 13 residues. Germline V CDR1 and CDR2: MNHEY, SVGAGI. CDR3 sequence: CASRPGLLGEQYF. The DNA for the CDR3 is TGTGCCAGCAGACCAGGACTTTTAGGCGAGCAGTACTTC.

This clone is a singleton in its sample. The rearrangement joins TRBV21-1 to TRBJ2-3; the listed D gene, TRBD2, was not tested against the DNA. TRBV21-1 constitutes a pseudogene. CDR3 length: 22 residues. CDR3 DNA sequence: TGTGCCAGCACTCCATGCGGCCGGGCAGGAGAAGGACTAGCGTTTTGCACAGATACGCAGTATTTT. Residues: CASTPCGRAGEGLAFCTDTQYF.

The V gene is TRBV9, the J gene TRBJ2-2; D is unresolved. Per the germline V gene, CDR1 is SGDLS and CDR2 is YYNGEE. Between the trimmed V and J ends, which lost 0 bases and 6 bases, there was a span of 6 bases. The CDR3 covers 13 residues. The CDR3: CASSVVVSGELFF. CDR3 DNA: TGTGCCAGCAGCGTAGTAGTCTCCGGGGAGCTGTTTTTT.

V usage is TRBV5-1 and J usage is TRBJ2-2; 8 bases match TRBD1. V lost 3 bases to trimming and J lost 3 bases; unmatched junction nucleotides: 4. This CDR3 region has 15 residues. Germline V CDR1 and CDR2: SGHRS, YFSETQ. CDR3 sequence (DNA): TGCGCCAGCAGCTCCGGGGACAGGTACACCGGGGAGCTGTTTTTT. Encoded protein: CASSSGDRYTGELFF.

The rearrangement joins TRBV14 to TRBJ2-7; 7 nucleotides match TRBD1. After removal of 0 bases from V and 0 bases from J, the junction contained 8 bases not matched to a gene. Germline V gene sequence: CDR1 SGHDN, CDR2 FVKESK. This CDR3 has 17 amino acids. The CDR3 here is CASSQDLRTGNSYEQYF. The CDR3 nucleotides read TGTGCCAGCAGCCAAGATCTCCGGACAGGTAACTCCTACGAGCAGTACTTC.